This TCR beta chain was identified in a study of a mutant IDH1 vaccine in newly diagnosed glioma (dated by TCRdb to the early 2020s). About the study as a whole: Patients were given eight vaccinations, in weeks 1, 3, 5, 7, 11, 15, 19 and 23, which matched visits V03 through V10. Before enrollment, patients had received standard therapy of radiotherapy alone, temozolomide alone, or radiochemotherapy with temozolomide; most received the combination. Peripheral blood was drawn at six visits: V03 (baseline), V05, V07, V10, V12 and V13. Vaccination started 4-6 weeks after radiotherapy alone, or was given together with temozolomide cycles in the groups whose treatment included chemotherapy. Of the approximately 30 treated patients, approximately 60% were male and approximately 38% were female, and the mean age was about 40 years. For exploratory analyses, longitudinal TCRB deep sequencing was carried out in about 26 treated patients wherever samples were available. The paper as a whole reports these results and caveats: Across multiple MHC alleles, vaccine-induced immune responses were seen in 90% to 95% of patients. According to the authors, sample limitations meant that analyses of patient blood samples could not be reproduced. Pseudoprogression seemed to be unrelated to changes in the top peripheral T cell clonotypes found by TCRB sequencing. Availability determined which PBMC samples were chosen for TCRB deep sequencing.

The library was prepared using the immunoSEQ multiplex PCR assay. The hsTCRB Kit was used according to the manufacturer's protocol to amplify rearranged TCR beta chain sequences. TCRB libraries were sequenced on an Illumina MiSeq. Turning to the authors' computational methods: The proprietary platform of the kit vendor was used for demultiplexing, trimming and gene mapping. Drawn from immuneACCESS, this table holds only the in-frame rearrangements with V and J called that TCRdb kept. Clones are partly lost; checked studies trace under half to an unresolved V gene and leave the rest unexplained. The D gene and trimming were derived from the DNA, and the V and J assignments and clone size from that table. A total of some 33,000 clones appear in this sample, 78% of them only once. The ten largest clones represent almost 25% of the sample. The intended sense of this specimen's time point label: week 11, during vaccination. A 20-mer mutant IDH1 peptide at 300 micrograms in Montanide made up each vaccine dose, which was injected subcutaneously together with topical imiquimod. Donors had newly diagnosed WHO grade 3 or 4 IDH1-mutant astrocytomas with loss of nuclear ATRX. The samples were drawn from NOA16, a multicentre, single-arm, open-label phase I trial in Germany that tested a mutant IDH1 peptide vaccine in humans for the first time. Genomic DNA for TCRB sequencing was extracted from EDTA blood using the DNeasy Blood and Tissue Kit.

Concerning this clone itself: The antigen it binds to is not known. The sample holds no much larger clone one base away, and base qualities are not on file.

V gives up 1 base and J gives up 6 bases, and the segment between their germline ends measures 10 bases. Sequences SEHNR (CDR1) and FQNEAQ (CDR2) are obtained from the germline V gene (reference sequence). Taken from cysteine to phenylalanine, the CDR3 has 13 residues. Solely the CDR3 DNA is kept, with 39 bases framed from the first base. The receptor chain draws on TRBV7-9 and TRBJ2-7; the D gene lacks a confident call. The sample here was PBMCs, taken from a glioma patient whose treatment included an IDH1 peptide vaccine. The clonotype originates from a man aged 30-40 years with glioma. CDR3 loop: CASSLEGPLEQYF. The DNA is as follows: TGTGCCAGCAGCTTAGAAGGACCTCTCGAGCAGTACTTC.